This T cell receptor (beta chain) came from a study of read filtering for tumor transcriptome and immune sequencing. Study-wide background: DNase treatment preceded whole-transcriptome library preparation.

The CDR3 spans 12 residues. Deletions cut 2 bases from V and 2 bases from J, with 4 bases between. Germline V gene sequence: CDR1 MDHEN, CDR2 SYDVKM. Many counts were recorded for this clonotype. What it binds is unknown. This library used roughly 400 ng RNA and molecular barcoded adaptors spanning alpha/delta and beta/gamma chains. TCRdb analysed the reads with MiXCR anew, one entry per CDR3 protein. This table has tens of thousands of distinct CDR3 sequences, roughly 19% appearing once. General observations from the study: Sorted CD138-negative bone marrow cells were not purified T cells. Compared with RNA-seq, IR-seq gave much higher clonotype depth and reliability.

The chain joins TRBV28 to TRBJ2-7; D ambiguous. The clonotype comes from a donor aged 40 or older with multiple myeloma. Sequenced material: a population of CD138-negative cells sorted from bone marrow. In DNA, the CDR3 is TGTGCCAGCAGTTTACCCCCCTACGAGCAGTACTTC. Translating it yields CASSLPPYEQYF.